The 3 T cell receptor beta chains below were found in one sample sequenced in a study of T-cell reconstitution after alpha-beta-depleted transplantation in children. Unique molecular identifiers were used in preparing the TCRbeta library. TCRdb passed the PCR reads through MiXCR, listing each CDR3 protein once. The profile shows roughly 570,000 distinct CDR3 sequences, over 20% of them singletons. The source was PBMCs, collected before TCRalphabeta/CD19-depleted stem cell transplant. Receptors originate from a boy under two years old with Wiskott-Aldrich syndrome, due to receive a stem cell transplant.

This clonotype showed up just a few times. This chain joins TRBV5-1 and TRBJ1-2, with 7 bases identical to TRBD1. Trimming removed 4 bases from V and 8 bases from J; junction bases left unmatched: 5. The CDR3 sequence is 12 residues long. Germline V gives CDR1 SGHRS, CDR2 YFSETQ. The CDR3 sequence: CASSLGQEGYTF. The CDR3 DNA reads TGCGCCAGCAGCCTTGGACAGGAAGGCTACACCTTC. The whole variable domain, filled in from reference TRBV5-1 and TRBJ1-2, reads KAGVTQTPRYLIKTRGQQVTLSCSPISGHRSVSWYQQTPGQGLQFLFEYFSETQRNKGNFPGRFSGRQFSNSRSEMNVSTLELGDSALYLCASSLGQEGYTFGSGTRLTVV.

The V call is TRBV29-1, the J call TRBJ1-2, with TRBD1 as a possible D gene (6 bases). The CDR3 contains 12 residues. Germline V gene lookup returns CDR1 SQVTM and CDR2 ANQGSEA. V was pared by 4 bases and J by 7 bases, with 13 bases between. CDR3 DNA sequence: TGCAGCGTTGGACAGGCAAGAGGTGGCTACACCTTC. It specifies CSVGQARGGYTF.

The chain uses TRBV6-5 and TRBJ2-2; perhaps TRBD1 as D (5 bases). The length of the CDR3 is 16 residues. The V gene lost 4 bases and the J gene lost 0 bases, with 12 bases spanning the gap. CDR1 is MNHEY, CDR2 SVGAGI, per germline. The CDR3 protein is CASSSSDTANTGELFF. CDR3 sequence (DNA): TGTGCCAGCAGTTCCTCGGACACTGCGAACACCGGGGAGCTGTTTTTT.